The entry below gives a single T cell receptor beta chain sequence along with its context. Its antigen is not identified. The authors took one heparinised blood draw, averaging around 120 mL, from each donor. Purities in excess of 95% were seen in all sorted populations. These data come from a study of beta chain features in type 1 diabetes. Broader study findings: There were fewer insertions and more deletions at the VDJ junctions of type 1 diabetes patients. Shorter TCRB CDR3s, moderately but significantly so, were found in Type 1 diabetes patients in all four CD4+ subsets.

Germline loops: CDR1 SNHLY, CDR2 FYNNEI. V was trimmed by 4 bases and J by 9 bases, leaving 10 bases between them. This CDR3 is built from 11 residues. The entirety of the isolated RNA underwent reverse transcription, so expressed TCRB transcripts were sequenced. The average read count of naive, central memory and regulatory T cell samples was some 3.5 million. TCRdb's table, derived via immunoSEQ multiplex PCR, lists solely in-frame clones and lacks some. The data show 28,000 or so clones, almost 65% seen once. The chain links TRBV2 to TRBJ2-7, with D tentatively TRBD2 (5 bases). The sequenced sample consisted of Tregs from blood. This TCR was recovered from a young woman with type 1 diabetes. DNA for the CDR3: TGTGCCAGCAGTGTTACTAGTCGGCAGTACTTC. Its protein product is CASSVTSRQYF.